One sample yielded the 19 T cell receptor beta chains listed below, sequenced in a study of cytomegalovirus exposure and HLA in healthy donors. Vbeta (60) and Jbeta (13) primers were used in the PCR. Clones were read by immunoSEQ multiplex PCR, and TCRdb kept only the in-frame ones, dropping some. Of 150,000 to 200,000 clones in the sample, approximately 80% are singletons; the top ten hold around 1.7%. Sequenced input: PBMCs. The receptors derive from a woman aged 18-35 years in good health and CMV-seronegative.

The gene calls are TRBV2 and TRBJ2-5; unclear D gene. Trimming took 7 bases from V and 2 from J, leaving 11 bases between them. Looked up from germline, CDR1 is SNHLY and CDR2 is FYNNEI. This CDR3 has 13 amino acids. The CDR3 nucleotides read TGTGCCAGCATTCGGCGGCATCAAGAGACCCAGTACTTC. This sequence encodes CASIRRHQETQYF.

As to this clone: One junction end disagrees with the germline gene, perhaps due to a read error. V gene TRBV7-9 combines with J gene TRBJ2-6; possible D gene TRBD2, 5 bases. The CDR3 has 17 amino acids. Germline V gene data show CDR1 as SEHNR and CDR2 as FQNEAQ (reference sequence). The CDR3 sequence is CSSSLVSGSSGANVLTF. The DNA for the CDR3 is TGTTCCAGCAGCTTAGTTTCGGGGAGCTCTGGGGCCAACGTCCTGACTTTC.

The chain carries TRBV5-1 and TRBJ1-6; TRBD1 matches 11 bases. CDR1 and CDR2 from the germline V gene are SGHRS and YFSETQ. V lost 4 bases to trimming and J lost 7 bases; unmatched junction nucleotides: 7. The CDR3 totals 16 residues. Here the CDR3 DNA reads TGCGCCAGCAGCAGATCCGGGACAGGGGGGAATTCACCCCTCCACTTT. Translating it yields CASSRSGTGGNSPLHF.

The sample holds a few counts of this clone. CDR3 DNA sequence: TGTGCCAGCAGTCCAGGGGGTTTTAATGAAAAACTGTTTTTT. The encoded protein is CASSPGGFNEKLFF. The chain employs TRBV28 and TRBJ1-4; 7 bases match TRBD1. V was pared by 5 bases and J by 4 bases, with 4 bases of the junction left unmatched. The CDR3 sequence is 14 residues long. Germline CDR1 is MDHEN and CDR2 is SYDVKM.

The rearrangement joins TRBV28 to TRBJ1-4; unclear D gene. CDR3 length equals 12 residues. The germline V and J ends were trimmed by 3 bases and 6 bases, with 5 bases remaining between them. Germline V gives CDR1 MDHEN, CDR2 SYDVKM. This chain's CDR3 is CASSLRYEKLFF. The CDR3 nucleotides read TGTGCCAGCAGTTTGAGGTATGAAAAACTGTTTTTT.

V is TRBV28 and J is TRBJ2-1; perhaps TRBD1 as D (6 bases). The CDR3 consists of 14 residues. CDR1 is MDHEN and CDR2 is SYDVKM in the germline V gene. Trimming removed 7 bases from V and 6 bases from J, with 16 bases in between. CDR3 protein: CASTRDQGLNEQFF. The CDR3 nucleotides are TGTGCCAGCACCCGGGACCAGGGGCTCAATGAGCAGTTCTTC.

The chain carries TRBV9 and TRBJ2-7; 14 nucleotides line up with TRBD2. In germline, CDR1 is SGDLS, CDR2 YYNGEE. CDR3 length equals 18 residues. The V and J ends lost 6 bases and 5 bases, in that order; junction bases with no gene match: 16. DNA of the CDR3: TGTGCCAGCACCTCAGGGGGGACTAGCGGGAGATTGATCCACGAGCAGTACGTC. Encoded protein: CASTSGGTSGRLIHEQYV.

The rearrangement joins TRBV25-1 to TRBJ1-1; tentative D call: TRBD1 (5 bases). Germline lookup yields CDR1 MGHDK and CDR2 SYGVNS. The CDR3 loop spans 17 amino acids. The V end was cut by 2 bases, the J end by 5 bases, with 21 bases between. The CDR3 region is CASSEIGGLLDWTEAFF. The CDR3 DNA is TGTGCCAGCAGTGAAATTGGGGGACTCCTGGATTGGACTGAAGCTTTCTTT.

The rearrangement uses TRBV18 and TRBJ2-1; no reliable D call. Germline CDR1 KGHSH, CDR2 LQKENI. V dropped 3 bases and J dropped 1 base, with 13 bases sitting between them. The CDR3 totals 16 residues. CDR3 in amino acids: CASSPSSDRSYNEQFF. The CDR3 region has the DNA TGTGCCAGCTCACCGTCGAGCGACCGATCCTACAATGAGCAGTTCTTC.

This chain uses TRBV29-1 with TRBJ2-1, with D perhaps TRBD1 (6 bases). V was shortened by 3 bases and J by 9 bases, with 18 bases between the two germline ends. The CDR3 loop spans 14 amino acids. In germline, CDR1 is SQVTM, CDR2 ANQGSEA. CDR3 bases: TGCAGCGTTGACGCGCAGGGGCAGGGTTTTGAGCAGTTCTTC. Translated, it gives CSVDAQGQGFEQFF.

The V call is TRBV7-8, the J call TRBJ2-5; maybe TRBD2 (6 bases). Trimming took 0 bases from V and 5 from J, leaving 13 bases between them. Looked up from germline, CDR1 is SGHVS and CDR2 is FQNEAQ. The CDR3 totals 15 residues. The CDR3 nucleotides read TGTGCCAGCAGCTTAGCTATGTCAGGGACTGAGACCCAGTACTTC. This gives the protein CASSLAMSGTETQYF. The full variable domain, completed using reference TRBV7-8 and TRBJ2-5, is GAGVSQSPRYKVAKRGQDVALRCDPISGHVSLFWYQQALGQGPEFLTYFQNEAQLDKSGLPSDRFFAERPEGSVSTLKIQRTQQEDSAVYLCASSLAMSGTETQYFGPGTRLLVL.

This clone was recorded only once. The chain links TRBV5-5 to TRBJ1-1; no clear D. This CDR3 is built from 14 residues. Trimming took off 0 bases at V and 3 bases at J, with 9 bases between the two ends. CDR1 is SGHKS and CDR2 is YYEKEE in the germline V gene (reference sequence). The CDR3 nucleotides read TGTGCCAGCAGCTTGGAGTGGGAGGACACTGAAGCTTTCTTT. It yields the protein CASSLEWEDTEAFF.

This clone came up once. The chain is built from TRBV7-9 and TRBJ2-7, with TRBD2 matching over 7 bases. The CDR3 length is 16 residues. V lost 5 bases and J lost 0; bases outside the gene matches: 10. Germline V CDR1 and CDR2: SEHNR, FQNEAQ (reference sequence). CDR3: CASSPGRASGSYEQYF. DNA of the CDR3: TGTGCCAGCAGCCCGGGTCGCGCTAGCGGCTCCTACGAGCAGTACTTC.

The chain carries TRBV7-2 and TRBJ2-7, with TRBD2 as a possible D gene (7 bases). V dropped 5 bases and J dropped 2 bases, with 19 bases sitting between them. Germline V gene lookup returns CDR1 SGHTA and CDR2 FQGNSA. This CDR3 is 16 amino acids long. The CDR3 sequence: CASSPVWRRGPYEQYF. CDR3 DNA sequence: TGTGCCAGCAGCCCAGTCTGGAGGCGGGGGCCCTACGAGCAGTACTTC. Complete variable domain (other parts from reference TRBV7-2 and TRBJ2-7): GAGVSQSPSNKVTEKGKDVELRCDPISGHTALYWYRQSLGQGLEFLIYFQGNSAPDKSGLPSDRFSAERTGGSVSTLTIQRTQQEDSAVYLCASSPVWRRGPYEQYFGPGTRLTVT.

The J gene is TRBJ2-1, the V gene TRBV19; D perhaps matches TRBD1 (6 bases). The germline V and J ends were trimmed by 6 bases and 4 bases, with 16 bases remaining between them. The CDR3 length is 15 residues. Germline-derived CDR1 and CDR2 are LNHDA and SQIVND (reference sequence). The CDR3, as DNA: TGTGCCAGTAGGATGGCCTCGACAGGTTACAATGAGCAGTTCTTC. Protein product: CASRMASTGYNEQFF. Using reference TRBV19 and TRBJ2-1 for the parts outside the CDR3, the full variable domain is DGGITQSPKYLFRKEGQNVTLSCEQNLNHDAMYWYRQDPGQGLRLIYYSQIVNDFQKGDIAEGYSVSREKKESFPLTVTSAQKNPTAFYLCASRMASTGYNEQFFGPGTRLTVL.

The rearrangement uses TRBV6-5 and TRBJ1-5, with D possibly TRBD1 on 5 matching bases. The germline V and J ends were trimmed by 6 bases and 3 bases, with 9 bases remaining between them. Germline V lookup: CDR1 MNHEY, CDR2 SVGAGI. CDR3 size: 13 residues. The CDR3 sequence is CASSRAANQPQHF. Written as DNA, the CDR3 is TGTGCCAGCAGCAGGGCCGCCAATCAGCCCCAGCATTTT.

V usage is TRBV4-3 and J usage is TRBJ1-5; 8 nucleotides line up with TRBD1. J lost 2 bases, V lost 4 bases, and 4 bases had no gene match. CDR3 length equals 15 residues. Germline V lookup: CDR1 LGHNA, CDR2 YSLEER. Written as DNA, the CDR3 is TGCGCCAGCAGCCGCGACAGGGGTGGCAATCAGCCCCAGCATTTT. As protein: CASSRDRGGNQPQHF.

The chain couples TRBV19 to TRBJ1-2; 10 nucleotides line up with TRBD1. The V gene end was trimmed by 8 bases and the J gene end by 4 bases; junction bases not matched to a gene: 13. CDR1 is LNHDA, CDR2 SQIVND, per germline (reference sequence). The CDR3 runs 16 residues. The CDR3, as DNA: TGTGCCAGTGAACCGGGACAGGGGCGAGTTCGCTATGGCTACACCTTC. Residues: CASEPGQGRVRYGYTF.

The CDR3 coding sequence is TGTGCCAGCAGCTGGAGGTCTAGGTTTGGCTACACCTTC. Its protein product is CASSWRSRFGYTF. The chain links TRBV5-5 to TRBJ1-2, with D uncertain. The CDR3 consists of 13 residues. The ends were cut back, 3 bases at V and 7 bases at J, with 13 bases in the middle. Looked up from germline, CDR1 is SGHKS and CDR2 is YYEKEE (reference sequence).